These 25 T cell receptor beta chains were sequenced from one sample in a study of CXCR3-negative and CXCR3-positive naive CD8 T cells (dated by TCRdb to between 2018 and 2021). Summary of the overall study and its limitations: Compared with CXCR3-negative naive cells, CXCR3-positive naive cells had TRB CDR3s with higher hydrophobicity (lower Kidera factor 4), lower energy, and higher strength and volume indices.

Their specific antigens are unknown. The sample was run on a NextSeq 550. The Human TCR Profiling Kit (MiLaboratory) was used to make UMI-labeled 5' RACE TRB cDNA libraries. After TCRdb reprocessed the reads, each CDR3 protein sequence was kept as one row, without DNA. The table held for this sample gives some 140,000 distinct CDR3 sequences. Jointly, the top ten make up nearly 0.5% of the sample. Sequenced input: naive CXCR3+ CD8+ T cells from blood. The cell subset or site label, read with the paper, signifies: CD45RO-CCR7+CD27+CD95- naive CD8+ T cells expressing CXCR3 (TNR3+). These receptors originate from a human donor in good health. Some clones in this sample may be carry-over from other donors' samples.

The rearrangement joins TRBV7-9 to TRBJ2-2; as DNA is missing, the TRBD1 call by TCRdb cannot be tested. CDR1 SEHNR and CDR2 FQNEAQ come from the germline V gene (reference sequence). This CDR3 comprises 17 residues. The CDR3 loop is CASSPKEDRVDTGELFF.

V gene TRBV12-3 or TRBV12-4 combines with J gene TRBJ2-2; TCRdb names TRBD1, which stays unverified in the absence of DNA. The CDR3 is 17 amino acids. CDR3 amino acids: CASSIWWTGENTGELFF.

This chain uses TRBV20-1 with TRBJ2-5; TCRdb reports TRBD2, a call that lacks DNA to check it against. CDR1 is DFQATT and CDR2 is SNEGSKA in the germline V gene (reference sequence). The CDR3 spans 16 residues. This chain's CDR3 is CSARDKVAGVVETQYF.

The V gene is TRBV7-6, the J gene TRBJ2-5; TCRdb names TRBD2, which stays unverified in the absence of DNA. The length of the CDR3 is 18 residues. The germline V gene encodes CDR1 SGHVS and CDR2 FNYEAQ. The CDR3 region is CASSLAISLRRGEETQYF.

The rearrangement joins TRBV7-9 to TRBJ2-1; the TCRdb D gene call, TRBD2, has no DNA to confirm it. CDR3 length: 16 amino acids. Germline assignment: CDR1 SEHNR and CDR2 FQNEAQ (reference sequence). The chain's CDR3 is CASSFGTSGGCNEQFF.

The chain links TRBV20-1 to TRBJ2-7. This CDR3 is built from 12 residues. Germline CDR1 reads DFQATT; CDR2 reads SNEGSKA (reference sequence). The CDR3 protein is CSAKRISYEQYF.

The V call is TRBV7-9, the J call TRBJ1-1; TCRdb names TRBD1, which stays unverified in the absence of DNA. CDR3 size: 14 residues. Germline V gives CDR1 SEHNR, CDR2 FQNEAQ (reference sequence). The CDR3 sequence is CASSIVGVPTEAFF.

The rearrangement uses TRBV7-6 and TRBJ2-1; TCRdb outputs TRBD2, but without DNA this stays unchecked. CDR1 and CDR2 (germline): SGHVS, FNYEAQ. The CDR3 is 15 amino acids. The CDR3 spells CASSLRQGPYNEQFF.

This CDR3 reads CASGGTGAFSYEQYF. V usage is TRBV5-1 and J usage is TRBJ2-7; TCRdb names TRBD1, which stays unverified in the absence of DNA. Germline V gene data show CDR1 as SGHRS and CDR2 as YFSETQ. The CDR3 consists of 15 residues.

The chain has TRBV12-5 and TRBJ2-1. Germline loops: CDR1 LGHNT, CDR2 FRNRAP. This CDR3 has 13 amino acids. This chain's CDR3 is CASGSGADNEQFF.

The rearrangement links TRBV4-3 to TRBJ1-6. Germline-derived CDR1 and CDR2 are LGHNA and YSLEER. This CDR3 is built from 15 residues. CDR3: CASSQDTAPNSPLHF.

J is TRBJ2-3 and V is TRBV11-2; TCRdb indicates TRBD1, and absent DNA this call remains unverified. The germline gives CDR1 SGHAT, CDR2 FQNNGV. CDR3 length: 17 amino acids. CDR3 in amino acids: CASSFFSETGDTDTQYF.

The chain links TRBV7-9 to TRBJ2-7; TCRdb's D call of TRBD2 is untestable without DNA. Germline assignment: CDR1 SEHNR and CDR2 FQNEAQ (reference sequence). There are 11 residues in the CDR3. CDR3 in amino acids: CGEVEGYEQYF.

The genes are TRBV7-9 and TRBJ2-7; checking the TCRdb D call of TRBD1 is not possible without DNA. The CDR3 length is 16 residues. Germline lookup yields CDR1 SEHNR and CDR2 FQNEAQ (reference sequence). CDR3 region: CASSSRDRVDSYEQYF.

The chain combines TRBV29-1 with TRBJ2-7; TCRdb calls TRBD1, which cannot be checked without DNA. There are 15 residues in the CDR3. CDR1 SQVTM and CDR2 ANQGSEA come from the germline V gene. The CDR3 sequence is CSVSGQGRIPYEQYF.

This chain connects TRBV7-9 to TRBJ2-3; checking the TCRdb D call of TRBD1 is not possible without DNA. Per the germline V gene, CDR1 is SEHNR and CDR2 is FQNEAQ (reference sequence). The CDR3 sequence is 15 residues long. The CDR3 sequence: CASSPPRGVADTQYF.

The V and J genes are TRBV7-9 and TRBJ1-2. This CDR3 has 13 amino acids. The germline V gene has CDR1 SEHNR and CDR2 FQNEAQ (reference sequence). This CDR3 is CASSLVAVYGYTF.

The genes are TRBV28 and TRBJ1-5. This CDR3 region has 15 residues. The germline V gene has CDR1 MDHEN and CDR2 SYDVKM. CDR3 loop: CASTSTAYSNQPQHF.

The V and J genes are TRBV4-1 and TRBJ1-2; TCRdb's D gene call, TRBD1, goes unchecked for lack of DNA. The CDR3 loop spans 16 amino acids. Germline lookup yields CDR1 MGHRA and CDR2 YSYEKL. The CDR3 loop reads CASSQGTGVPNYGYTF.

This chain uses TRBV7-8 with TRBJ2-7; the D call from TCRdb, TRBD2, cannot be confirmed without DNA. The CDR3 extends over 14 amino acids. Germline CDR1 and CDR2: SGHVS and FQNEAQ. Here the CDR3 reads CASSLGASGYEQYF.

The genes are TRBV29-1 and TRBJ2-3; TCRdb outputs TRBD1, but without DNA this stays unchecked. Germline-derived CDR1 and CDR2 are SQVTM and ANQGSEA. This CDR3 region has 14 residues. The CDR3 loop is CSVAGQGATDTQYF.

This chain uses TRBV27 with TRBJ2-1. The germline V gene encodes CDR1 MNHEY and CDR2 SMNVEV (reference sequence). The CDR3 consists of 13 residues. CDR3 sequence reads: CASSSRTRLEQFF.

The chain links TRBV4-1 to TRBJ1-2; TCRdb gives TRBD1 as the D gene, but with no DNA this cannot be confirmed. CDR1 is MGHRA and CDR2 is YSYEKL in the germline V gene. This CDR3 is 18 amino acids long. The CDR3: CASSPYPSSQGQNYGYTF.

V gene TRBV9 combines with J gene TRBJ1-1; absent DNA, TCRdb's TRBD1 call cannot be checked. The germline V gene has CDR1 SGDLS and CDR2 YYNGEE. CDR3 length: 16 residues. CDR3 amino acids: CASSVVGGAMNTEAFF.

The V and J genes are TRBV5-4 and TRBJ2-7; the D gene TCRdb calls, TRBD1, cannot be checked with no DNA. Per the germline V gene, CDR1 is SGHNT and CDR2 is YYREEE (reference sequence). The CDR3 consists of 13 residues. The CDR3 loop is CASSGQGFYEQYF.